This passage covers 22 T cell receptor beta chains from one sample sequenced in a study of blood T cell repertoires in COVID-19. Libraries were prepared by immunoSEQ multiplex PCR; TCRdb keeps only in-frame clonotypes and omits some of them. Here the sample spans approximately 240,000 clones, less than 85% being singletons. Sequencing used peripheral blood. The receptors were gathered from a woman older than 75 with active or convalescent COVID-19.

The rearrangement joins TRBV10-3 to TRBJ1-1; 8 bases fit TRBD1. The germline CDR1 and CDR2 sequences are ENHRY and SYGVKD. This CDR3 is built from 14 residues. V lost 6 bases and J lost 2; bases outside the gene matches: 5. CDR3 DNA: TGTGCCATCAGAGCCGGGACAGGAAACACTGAAGCTTTCTTT. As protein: CAIRAGTGNTEAFF.

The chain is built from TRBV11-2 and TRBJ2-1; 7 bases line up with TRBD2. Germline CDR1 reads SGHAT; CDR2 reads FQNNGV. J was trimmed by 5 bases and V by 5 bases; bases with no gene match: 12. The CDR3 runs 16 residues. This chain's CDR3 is CASSPLRASGHNEQFF. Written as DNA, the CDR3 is TGTGCCAGCAGCCCCCTAAGGGCTAGCGGACACAATGAGCAGTTCTTC.

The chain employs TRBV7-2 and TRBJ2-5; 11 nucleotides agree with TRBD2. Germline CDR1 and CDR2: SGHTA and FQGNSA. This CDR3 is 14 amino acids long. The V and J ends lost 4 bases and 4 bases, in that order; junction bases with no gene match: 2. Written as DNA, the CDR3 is TGTGCCAGCAGCTCAGGACTAGCGGGAGAGACCCAGTACTTC. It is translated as CASSSGLAGETQYF.

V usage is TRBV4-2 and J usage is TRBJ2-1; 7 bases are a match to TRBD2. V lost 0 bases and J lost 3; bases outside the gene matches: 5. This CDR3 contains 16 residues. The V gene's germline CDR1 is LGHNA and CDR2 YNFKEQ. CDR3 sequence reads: CASSQDRLASYNEQFF. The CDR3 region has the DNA TGTGCCAGCAGCCAAGATAGACTAGCCAGCTACAATGAGCAGTTCTTC.

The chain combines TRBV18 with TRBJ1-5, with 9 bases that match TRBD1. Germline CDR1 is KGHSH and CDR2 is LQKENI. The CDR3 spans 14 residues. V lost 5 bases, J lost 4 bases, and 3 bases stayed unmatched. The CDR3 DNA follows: TGTGCCAGCTCAACGACAGGGGGTAATCAGCCCCAGCATTTT. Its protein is CASSTTGGNQPQHF.

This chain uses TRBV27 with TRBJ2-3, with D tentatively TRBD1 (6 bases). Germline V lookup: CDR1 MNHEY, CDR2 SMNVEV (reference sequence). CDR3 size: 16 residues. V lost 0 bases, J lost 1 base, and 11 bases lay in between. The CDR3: CASSLSQGQRTDTQYF. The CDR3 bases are TGTGCCAGCAGTTTATCTCAGGGGCAACGCACAGATACGCAGTATTTT.

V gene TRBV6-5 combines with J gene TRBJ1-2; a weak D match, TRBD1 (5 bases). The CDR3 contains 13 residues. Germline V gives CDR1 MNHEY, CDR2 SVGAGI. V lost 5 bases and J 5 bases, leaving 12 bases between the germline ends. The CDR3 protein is CASSTGVVYGYTF. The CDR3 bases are TGTGCCAGCAGTACGGGGGTGGTTTATGGCTACACCTTC.

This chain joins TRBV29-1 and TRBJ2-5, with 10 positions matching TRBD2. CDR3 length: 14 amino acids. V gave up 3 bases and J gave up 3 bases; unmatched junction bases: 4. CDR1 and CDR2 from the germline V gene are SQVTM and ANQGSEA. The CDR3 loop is CSVDASGSEETQYF. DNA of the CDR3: TGCAGCGTTGACGCTAGCGGGAGCGAAGAGACCCAGTACTTC.

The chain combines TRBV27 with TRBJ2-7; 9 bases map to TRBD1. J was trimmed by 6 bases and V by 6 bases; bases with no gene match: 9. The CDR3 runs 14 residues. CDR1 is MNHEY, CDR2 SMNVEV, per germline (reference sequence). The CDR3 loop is CASRIQGASREQYF. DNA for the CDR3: TGTGCCAGCAGAATACAGGGGGCATCTCGCGAGCAGTACTTC.

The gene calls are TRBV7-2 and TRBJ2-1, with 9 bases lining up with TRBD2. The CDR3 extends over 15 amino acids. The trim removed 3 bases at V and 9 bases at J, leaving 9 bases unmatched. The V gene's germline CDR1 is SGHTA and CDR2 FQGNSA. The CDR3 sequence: CASSFSRGGYAEQFF. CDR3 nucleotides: TGTGCCAGCAGCTTCTCGCGGGGGGGTTACGCTGAGCAGTTCTTC.

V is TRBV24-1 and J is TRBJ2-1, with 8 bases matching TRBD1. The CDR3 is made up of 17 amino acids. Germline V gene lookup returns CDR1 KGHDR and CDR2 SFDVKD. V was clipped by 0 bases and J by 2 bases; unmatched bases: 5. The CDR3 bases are TGTGCCACCAGTGATTTGGGGGGCAGGGGGCCCTACAATGAGCAGTTCTTC. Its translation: CATSDLGGRGPYNEQFF.

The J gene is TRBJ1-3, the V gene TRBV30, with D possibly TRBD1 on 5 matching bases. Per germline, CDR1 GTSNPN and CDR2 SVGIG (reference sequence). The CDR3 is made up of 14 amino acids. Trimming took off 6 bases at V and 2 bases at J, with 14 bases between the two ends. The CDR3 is CACIGAVTGNTIYF. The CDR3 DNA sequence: TGTGCCTGCATAGGGGCAGTCACTGGAAACACCATATATTTT.

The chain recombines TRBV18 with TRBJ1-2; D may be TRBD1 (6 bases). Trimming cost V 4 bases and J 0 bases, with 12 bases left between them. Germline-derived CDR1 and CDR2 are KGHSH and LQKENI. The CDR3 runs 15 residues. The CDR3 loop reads CASSLGQRTNYGYTF. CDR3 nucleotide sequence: TGTGCCAGCTCACTCGGACAGAGAACTAACTATGGCTACACCTTC.

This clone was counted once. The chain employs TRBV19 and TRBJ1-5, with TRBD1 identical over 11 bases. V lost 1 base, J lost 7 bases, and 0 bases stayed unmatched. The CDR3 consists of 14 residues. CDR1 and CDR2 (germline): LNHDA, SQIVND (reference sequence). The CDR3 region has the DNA TGTGCCAGTAGTATAGGGACAGGGGGCCAGCCCCAGCATTTT. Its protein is CASSIGTGGQPQHF.

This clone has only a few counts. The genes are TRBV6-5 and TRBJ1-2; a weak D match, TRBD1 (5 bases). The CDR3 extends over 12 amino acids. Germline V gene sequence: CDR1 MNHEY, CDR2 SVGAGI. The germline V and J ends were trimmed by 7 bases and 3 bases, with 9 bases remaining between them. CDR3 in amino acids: CASKGWDYGYTF. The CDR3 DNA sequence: TGTGCCAGCAAGGGGTGGGACTATGGCTACACCTTC.

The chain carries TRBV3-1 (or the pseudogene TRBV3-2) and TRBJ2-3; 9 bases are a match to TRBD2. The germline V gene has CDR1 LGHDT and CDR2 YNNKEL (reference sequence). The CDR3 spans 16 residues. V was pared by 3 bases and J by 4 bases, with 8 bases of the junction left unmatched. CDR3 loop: CASSHWAGGRADTQYF. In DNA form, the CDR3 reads TGTGCCAGCAGCCACTGGGCGGGGGGGCGCGCAGATACGCAGTATTTT.

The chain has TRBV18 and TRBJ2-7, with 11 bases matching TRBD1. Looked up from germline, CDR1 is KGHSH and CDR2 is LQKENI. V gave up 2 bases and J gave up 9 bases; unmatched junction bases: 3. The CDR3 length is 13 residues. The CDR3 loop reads CASSPGQGAWQYF. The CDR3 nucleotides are TGTGCCAGCTCACCAGGACAGGGGGCTTGGCAGTACTTC.

The CDR3 region is CASKRYRGPNYGYTF. The CDR3 DNA reads as TGTGCCAGTAAACGCTACAGGGGGCCAAACTATGGCTACACCTTC. The chain links TRBV19 to TRBJ1-2; 9 bases are shared with TRBD1. The CDR3 spans 15 residues. From germline, CDR1 is LNHDA and CDR2 SQIVND (reference sequence). Unmatched junction bases numbered 8, after V lost 7 bases and J lost 2 bases.

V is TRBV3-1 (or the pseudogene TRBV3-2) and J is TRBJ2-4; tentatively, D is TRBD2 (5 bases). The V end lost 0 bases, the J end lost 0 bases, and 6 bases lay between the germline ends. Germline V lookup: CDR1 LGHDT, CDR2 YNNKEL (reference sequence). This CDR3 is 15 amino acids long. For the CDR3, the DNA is TGTGCCAGCAGCCAAGAGGGAGTAGCCAAAAACATTCAGTACTTC. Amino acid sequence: CASSQEGVAKNIQYF.

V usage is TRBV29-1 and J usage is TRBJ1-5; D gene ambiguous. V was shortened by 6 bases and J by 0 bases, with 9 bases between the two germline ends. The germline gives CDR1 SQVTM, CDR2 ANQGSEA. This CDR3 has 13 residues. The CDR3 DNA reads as TGCAGCGTCGCAGACAATAGCAATCAGCCCCAGCATTTT. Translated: CSVADNSNQPQHF.

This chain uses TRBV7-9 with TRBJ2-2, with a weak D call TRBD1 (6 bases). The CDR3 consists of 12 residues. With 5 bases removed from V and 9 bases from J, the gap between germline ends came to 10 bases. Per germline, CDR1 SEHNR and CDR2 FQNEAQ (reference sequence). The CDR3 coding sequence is TGTGCCAGCAGCGTACAGGGATGGGAGCTGTTTTTT. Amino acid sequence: CASSVQGWELFF.

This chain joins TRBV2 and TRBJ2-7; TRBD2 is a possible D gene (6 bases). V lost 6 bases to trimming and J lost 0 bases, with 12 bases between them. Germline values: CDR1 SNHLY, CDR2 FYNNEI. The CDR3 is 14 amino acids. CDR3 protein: CASRGRGHSYEQYF. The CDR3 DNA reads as TGTGCCAGCAGAGGGCGGGGTCACTCCTACGAGCAGTACTTC.